Described below is a single T cell receptor (beta chain) sequence and its context. Time point meaning: sample taken at primary tumor resection. The authors sequenced whole RNA from tumor, nontumor lung or frozen PBMC without sorting. The donor population consisted of under 75 patients with untreated, early-stage non-small cell lung cancer. TCRdb re-called the 5' RACE reads through MiXCR, storing one row per CDR3 protein. This table holds 95,000 or so distinct CDR3 sequences, 7% to 9% found once. The data are from a study of spatial heterogeneity in lung cancer. The CDR3 loop spans 18 amino acids. Germline values: CDR1 LGHNA, CDR2 YSLEER. V was trimmed by 0 bases and J by 0 bases, leaving 12 bases between them.

Sequenced here: PBMCs, sampled at surgery. This receptor was obtained from a male donor with early-stage non-small cell lung cancer. The chain couples TRBV4-3 to TRBJ1-6; D call uncertain. The CDR3 spells CASSQEVKQSSYNSPLHF. The CDR3 nucleotides read TGCGCCAGCAGCCAAGAAGTTAAACAGAGCTCCTATAATTCACCCCTCCACTTT.